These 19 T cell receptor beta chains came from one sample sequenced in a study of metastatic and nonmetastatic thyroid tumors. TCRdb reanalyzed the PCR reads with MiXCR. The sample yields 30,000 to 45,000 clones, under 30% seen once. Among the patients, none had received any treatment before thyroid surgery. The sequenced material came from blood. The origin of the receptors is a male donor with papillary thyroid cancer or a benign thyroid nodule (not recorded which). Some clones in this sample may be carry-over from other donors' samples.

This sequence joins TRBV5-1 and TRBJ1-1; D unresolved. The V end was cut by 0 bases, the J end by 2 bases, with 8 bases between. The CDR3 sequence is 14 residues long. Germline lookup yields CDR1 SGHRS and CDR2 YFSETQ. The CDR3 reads CASSLEMANTEAFF. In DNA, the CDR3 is TGCGCCAGCAGCTTGGAGATGGCAAACACTGAAGCTTTCTTT.

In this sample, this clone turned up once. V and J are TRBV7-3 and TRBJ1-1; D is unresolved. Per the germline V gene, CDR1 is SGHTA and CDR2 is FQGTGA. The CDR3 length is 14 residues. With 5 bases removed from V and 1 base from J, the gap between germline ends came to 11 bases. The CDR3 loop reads CASSLMSGNTEAFF. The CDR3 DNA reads TGTGCCAGCAGCCTTATGTCCGGGAACACTGAAGCTTTCTTT. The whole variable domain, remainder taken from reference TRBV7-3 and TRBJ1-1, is GAGVSQTPSNKVTEKGKYVELRCDPISGHTALYWYRQSLGQGPEFLIYFQGTGAADDSGLPNDRFFAVRPEGSVSTLKIQRTERGDSAVYLCASSLMSGNTEAFFGQGTRLTVV.

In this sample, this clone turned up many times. CDR3 region: CASSLVPGQINQPQHF. CDR3 coding DNA: TGCGCCAGCAGCTTGGTTCCCGGACAGATAAATCAGCCCCAGCATTTT. V usage is TRBV5-1 and J usage is TRBJ1-5, with D maybe TRBD1 (6 bases). With 0 bases removed from V and 4 bases from J, the gap between germline ends came to 14 bases. CDR1 and CDR2 (germline): SGHRS, YFSETQ. This CDR3 has 16 amino acids.

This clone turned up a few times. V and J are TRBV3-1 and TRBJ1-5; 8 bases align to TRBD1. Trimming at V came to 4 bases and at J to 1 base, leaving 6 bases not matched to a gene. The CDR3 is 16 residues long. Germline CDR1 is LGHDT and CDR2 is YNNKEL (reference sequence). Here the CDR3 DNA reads TGTGCCAGCAGCCCAGGGGGCAGAGGGAGCAATCAGCCCCAGCATTTT. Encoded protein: CASSPGGRGSNQPQHF.

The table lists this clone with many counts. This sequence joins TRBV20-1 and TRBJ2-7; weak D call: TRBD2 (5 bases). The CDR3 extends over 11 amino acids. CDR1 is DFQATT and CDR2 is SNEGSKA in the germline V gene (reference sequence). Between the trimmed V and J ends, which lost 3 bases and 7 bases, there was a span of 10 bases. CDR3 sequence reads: CSASTTREQYF. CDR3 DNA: TGCAGTGCTAGTACCACTAGGGAGCAGTACTTC.

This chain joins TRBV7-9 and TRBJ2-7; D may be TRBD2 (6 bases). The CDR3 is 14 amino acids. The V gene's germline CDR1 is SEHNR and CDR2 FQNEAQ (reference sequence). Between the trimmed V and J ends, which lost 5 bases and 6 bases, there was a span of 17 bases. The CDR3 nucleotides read TGTGCCAGCAGCGGTAGCGGATGGGCGGGCGAGCAGTACTTC. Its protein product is CASSGSGWAGEQYF.

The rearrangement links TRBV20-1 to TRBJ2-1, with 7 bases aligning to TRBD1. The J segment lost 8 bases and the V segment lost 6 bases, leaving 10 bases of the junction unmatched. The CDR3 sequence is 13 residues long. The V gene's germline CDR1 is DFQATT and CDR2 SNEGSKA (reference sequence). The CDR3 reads CSARDSWNHEQFF. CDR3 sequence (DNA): TGCAGTGCAAGGGACAGTTGGAATCATGAGCAGTTCTTC.

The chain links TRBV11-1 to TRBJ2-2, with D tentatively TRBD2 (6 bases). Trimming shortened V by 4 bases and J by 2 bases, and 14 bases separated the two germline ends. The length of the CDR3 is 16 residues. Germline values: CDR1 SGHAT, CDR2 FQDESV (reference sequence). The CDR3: CASSSWGVTNTGELFF. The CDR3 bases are TGTGCCAGCAGCTCCTGGGGGGTCACAAACACCGGGGAGCTGTTTTTT.

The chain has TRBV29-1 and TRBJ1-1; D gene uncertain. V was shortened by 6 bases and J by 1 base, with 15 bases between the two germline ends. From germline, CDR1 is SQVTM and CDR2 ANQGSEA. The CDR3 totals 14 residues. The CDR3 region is CSVETSTWNTEAFF. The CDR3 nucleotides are TGCAGCGTCGAAACATCTACTTGGAACACTGAAGCTTTCTTT.

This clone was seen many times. The CDR3 here is CASSQSGTGGAYSNQPQHF. CDR3 DNA sequence: TGTGCCAGCAGCCAGTCCGGGACAGGGGGCGCGTATAGCAATCAGCCCCAGCATTTT. The chain carries TRBV3-2 and TRBJ1-5; the table's D call of TRBD1 was not tested on the DNA. TRBV3-2 is listed as a pseudogene. The CDR3 contains 19 residues.

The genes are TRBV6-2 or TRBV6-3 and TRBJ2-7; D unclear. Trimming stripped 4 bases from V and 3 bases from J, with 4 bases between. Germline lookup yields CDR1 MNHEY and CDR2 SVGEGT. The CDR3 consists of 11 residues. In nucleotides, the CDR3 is TGTGCCAGCAGTTGGGGCTACGAGCAGTACTTC. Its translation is CASSWGYEQYF.

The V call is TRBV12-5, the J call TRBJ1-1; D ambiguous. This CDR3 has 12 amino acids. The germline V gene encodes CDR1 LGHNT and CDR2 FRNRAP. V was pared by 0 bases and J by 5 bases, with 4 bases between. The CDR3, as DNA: TGTGCTAGTGGTTTGGTGGGGACTGAAGCTTTCTTT. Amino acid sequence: CASGLVGTEAFF.

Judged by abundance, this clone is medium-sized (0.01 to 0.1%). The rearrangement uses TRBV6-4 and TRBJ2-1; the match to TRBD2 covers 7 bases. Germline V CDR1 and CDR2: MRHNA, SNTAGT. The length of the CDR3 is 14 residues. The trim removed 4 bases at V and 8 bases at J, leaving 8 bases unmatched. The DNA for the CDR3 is TGTGCCAGCAGTGTTGGACTAGGTTCGGATGAGCAGTTCTTC. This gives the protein CASSVGLGSDEQFF.

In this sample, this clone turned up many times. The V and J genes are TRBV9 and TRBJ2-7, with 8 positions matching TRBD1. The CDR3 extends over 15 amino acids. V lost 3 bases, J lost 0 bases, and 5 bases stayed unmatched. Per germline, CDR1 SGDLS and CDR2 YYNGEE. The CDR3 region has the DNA TGTGCCAGCAGCGGAAACACAGGGGGCTCCTACGAGCAGTACTTC. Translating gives CASSGNTGGSYEQYF.

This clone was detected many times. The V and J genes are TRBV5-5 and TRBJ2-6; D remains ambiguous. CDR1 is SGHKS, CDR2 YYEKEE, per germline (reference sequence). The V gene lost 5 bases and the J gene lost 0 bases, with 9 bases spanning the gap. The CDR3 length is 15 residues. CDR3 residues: CASSLTDSGANVLTF. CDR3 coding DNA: TGTGCCAGCAGTCTGACGGACTCTGGGGCCAACGTCCTGACTTTC.

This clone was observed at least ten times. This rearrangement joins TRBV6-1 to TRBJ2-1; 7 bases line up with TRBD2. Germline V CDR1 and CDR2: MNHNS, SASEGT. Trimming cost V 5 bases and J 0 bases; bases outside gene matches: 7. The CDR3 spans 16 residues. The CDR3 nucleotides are TGTGCCAGCAGTCAAATTAGCGGGCACTCCTACAATGAGCAGTTCTTC. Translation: CASSQISGHSYNEQFF.

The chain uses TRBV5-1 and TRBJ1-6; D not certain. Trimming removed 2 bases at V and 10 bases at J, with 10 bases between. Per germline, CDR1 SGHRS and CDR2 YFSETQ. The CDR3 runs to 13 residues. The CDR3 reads CASSLEEDSPLHF. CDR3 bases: TGCGCCAGCAGCTTAGAGGAGGACTCACCCCTCCACTTT.

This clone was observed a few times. This CDR3 is CASSEPGSSYNEQFF. CDR3 DNA: TGTGCCAGCAGTGAACCCGGGTCCTCCTACAATGAGCAGTTCTTC. The chain couples TRBV2 to TRBJ2-1; D unclear. Germline assignment: CDR1 SNHLY and CDR2 FYNNEI. V lost 2 bases, J lost 0 bases, and 8 bases lay in between. The CDR3 length is 15 residues.

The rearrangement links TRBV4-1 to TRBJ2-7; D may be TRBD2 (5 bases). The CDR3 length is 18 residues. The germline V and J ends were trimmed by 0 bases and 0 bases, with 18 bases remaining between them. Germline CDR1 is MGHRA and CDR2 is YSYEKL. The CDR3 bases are TGCGCCAGCAGCCAAGATCGACCCATGTCTAGCTCCTCCTACGAGCAGTACTTC. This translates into CASSQDRPMSSSSYEQYF.